This passage covers 12 T cell receptor beta chains from one sample sequenced in a study of T cell responses to AZD1222 COVID-19 vaccine. This table comes from immunoSEQ multiplex PCR, and its TCRdb copy is limited to in-frame clones, with some not included. Among approximately 110,000 clones listed, approximately 90% were seen once. The sequences come from peripheral blood, collected on day 0 of AZD1222 vaccination. These receptors all come from an adult in good health.

The rearrangement links TRBV6-6 to TRBJ1-2, with TRBD1 as a possible D gene (5 bases). CDR3 length equals 14 residues. Germline V gives CDR1 MNHNY, CDR2 SVGAGI (reference sequence). Trimming stripped 4 bases from V and 8 bases from J, with 17 bases between. The chain's CDR3 is CASSSFGKGQGYTF. CDR3 coding DNA: TGTGCCAGCAGTTCCTTCGGGAAGGGGCAAGGCTACACCTTC.

V is TRBV6-1 and J is TRBJ1-1; D uncertain. This CDR3 is 12 amino acids long. Germline V gives CDR1 MNHNS, CDR2 SASEGT. Trimming removed 10 bases at V and 1 base at J, with 10 bases between. CDR3 protein: CATITGNTEAFF. CDR3 coding DNA: TGTGCCACCATAACCGGGAACACTGAAGCTTTCTTT.

The chain recombines TRBV29-1 with TRBJ1-1; D uncertain. The CDR3 sequence is 12 residues long. Germline CDR1 SQVTM, CDR2 ANQGSEA. Deletions cut 6 bases from V and 2 bases from J, with 10 bases between. DNA for the CDR3: TGCAGCGTCGTGGAGGTTAACACTGAAGCTTTCTTT. This encodes CSVVEVNTEAFF.

CDR3 loop: CATPGQGAQGYTF. The CDR3 DNA sequence: TGCGCCACTCCGGGACAGGGGGCGCAGGGCTACACCTTC. The chain carries TRBV23-1 and TRBJ1-2; 12 nucleotides agree with TRBD1. TRBV23-1 is recorded as an ORF, its role being uncertain. The CDR3 covers 13 residues. V was clipped by 10 bases and J by 8 bases; unmatched bases: 8.

The rearrangement joins TRBV2 to TRBJ2-2; maybe TRBD1 (6 bases). Deletions cut 7 bases from V and 3 bases from J, with 24 bases between. Germline V gene lookup returns CDR1 SNHLY and CDR2 FYNNEI. The CDR3 sequence is 18 residues long. In nucleotides, the CDR3 is TGTGCCAGCATTAACCCCCGCTGGGGGCGCGTGGACACCGGGGAGCTGTTTTTT. Protein sequence: CASINPRWGRVDTGELFF.

The chain uses TRBV30 and TRBJ1-4; 7 nucleotides agree with TRBD1. The CDR3 is made up of 14 amino acids. CDR1 and CDR2 (germline): GTSNPN, SVGIG (reference sequence). Losses at the gene ends were 0 bases for V and 8 bases for J; bases not matched to a gene: 6. The CDR3 DNA follows: TGTGCCTGGAGTGTATTCAGGGGGGGCGAAAAACTGTTTTTT. Protein: CAWSVFRGGEKLFF.

This chain's CDR3 is CASSFSQGYDNSPLHF. CDR3 DNA: TGTGCCAGCAGCTTTTCACAGGGCTACGATAATTCACCCCTCCACTTT. This chain links TRBV5-4 with TRBJ1-6; maybe TRBD1 (6 bases). Trimming left V 2 bases short and J 5 bases short, with 14 bases between. Germline lookup yields CDR1 SGHNT and CDR2 YYREEE (reference sequence). There are 16 residues in the CDR3.

The DNA of the CDR3 is TGTGCCAGCTCACCAGGACAGGGGGACTATGGCTACACCTTC. Amino acids: CASSPGQGDYGYTF. The gene calls are TRBV18 and TRBJ1-2; 10 bases map to TRBD1. V shed 2 bases and J 3 bases; nucleotides not matched to a gene: 0. The CDR3 contains 14 residues. Germline CDR1 reads KGHSH; CDR2 reads LQKENI.

The rearrangement links TRBV5-1 to TRBJ2-7; D not resolved. The CDR3 covers 15 residues. Germline values: CDR1 SGHRS, CDR2 YFSETQ. V shed 4 bases and J shed 7 bases, with 21 bases lying between them. The CDR3 loop reads CASSPSGGPLLEQYF. CDR3 DNA sequence: TGCGCCAGCAGCCCCTCCGGCGGCCCTCTATTGGAGCAGTACTTC.

About this clone: The junction differs from germline at one of its ends, possibly a read error. The gene calls are TRBV6-6 and TRBJ2-1, with no clear D. Per germline, CDR1 MNHNY and CDR2 SVGAGI (reference sequence). The CDR3 contains 11 residues. For the CDR3, the DNA is TGTGCCAGCAGTCAATACACTGAGCAGTTCTTC. This translates into CASSQYTEQFF.

This clone was seen a handful of times. The chain carries TRBV6-1 and TRBJ1-4; 7 bases line up with TRBD1. With 1 base clipped from V and 11 bases from J, the junction kept 16 bases outside the gene matches. This CDR3 has 17 amino acids. Germline-derived CDR1 and CDR2 are MNHNS and SASEGT. This chain's CDR3 is CASSEVPGGLTGSKLFF. The CDR3 nucleotides are TGTGCCAGCAGTGAAGTCCCAGGGGGTTTGACCGGGAGTAAACTGTTTTTT.

The chain joins TRBV30 to TRBJ1-6; 9 nucleotides match TRBD1. Losses at the gene ends were 3 bases for V and 7 bases for J; bases not matched to a gene: 7. Germline loops: CDR1 GTSNPN, CDR2 SVGIG (reference sequence). CDR3 size: 15 residues. CDR3 region: CAWSGQGTANSPLHF. Here the CDR3 DNA reads TGTGCCTGGAGCGGACAGGGGACCGCGAATTCACCCCTCCACTTT. Combining the CDR3 with reference TRBV30 and TRBJ1-6 gives the whole variable domain SQTIHQWPATLVQPVGSPLSLECTVEGTSNPNLYWYRQAAGRGLQLLFYSVGIGQISSEVPQNLSASRPQDRQFILSSKKLLLSDSGFYLCAWSGQGTANSPLHFGNGTRLTVT.